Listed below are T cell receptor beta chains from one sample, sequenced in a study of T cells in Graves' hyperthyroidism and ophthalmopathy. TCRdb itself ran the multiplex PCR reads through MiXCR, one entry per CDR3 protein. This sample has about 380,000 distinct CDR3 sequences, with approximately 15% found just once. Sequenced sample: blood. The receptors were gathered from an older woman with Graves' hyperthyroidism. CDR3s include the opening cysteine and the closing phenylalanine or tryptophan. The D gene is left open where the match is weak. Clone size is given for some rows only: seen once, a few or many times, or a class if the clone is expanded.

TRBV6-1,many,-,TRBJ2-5,TGTGCCAGCAGCACCTCTCAGACCCAGTACTTC,CASSTSQTQYF
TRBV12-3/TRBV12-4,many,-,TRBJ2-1,TGTGCCAGCGCCCCCAGCTCCTACAATGAGCAGTTCTTC,CASAPSSYNEQFF
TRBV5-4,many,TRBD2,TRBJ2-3,TGTGCCAGCAGATCGGCGGGGGGCACAGATACGCAGTATTTT,CASRSAGGTDTQYF
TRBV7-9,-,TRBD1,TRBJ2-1,TGTGCCAGCAGCCGGGACAGTTGGTTCCCCAATGAGCAGTTCTTC,CASSRDSWFPNEQFF
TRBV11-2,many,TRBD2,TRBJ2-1,TGTGCCAGCAGTTGGGGGAGGGCCTACAATGAGCAGTTCTTC,CASSWGRAYNEQFF
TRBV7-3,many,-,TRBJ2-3,TGTGCCAGCAGTCCAGGGACTTCCACAGATACGCAGTATTTT,CASSPGTSTDTQYF
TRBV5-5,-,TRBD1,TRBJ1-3,TGTGCCAGCAGCCCAAGGGGACAGGTAAAGGTGGATATCGGAAACACCATATATTTT,CASSPRGQVKVDIGNTIYF
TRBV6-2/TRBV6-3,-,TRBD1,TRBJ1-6,TGTGCCAGCAGTTACTCCGGGACAGACAATTCACCCCTCCACTTT,CASSYSGTDNSPLHF
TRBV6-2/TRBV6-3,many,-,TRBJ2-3,TGTGCCAGCAGTTACTCGACCCTAGCGAGCGGAGGTACAGATACGCAGTATTTT,CASSYSTLASGGTDTQYF
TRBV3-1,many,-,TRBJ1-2,TGTGCCAGCAGCCAAGTCGCGGCAGCCTATGGCTACACCTTC,CASSQVAAAYGYTF
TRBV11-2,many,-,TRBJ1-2,TGTGCCAGCAGCCCAGTGCGAGGGTGGATTTGGGATGGCTACACCTTC,CASSPVRGWIWDGYTF
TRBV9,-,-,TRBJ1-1,TGTGCCAGCAGCGTAGTCGGGGAAATGAACACTGAAGCTTTCTTT,CASSVVGEMNTEAFF
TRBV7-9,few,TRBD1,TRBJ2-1,TGTGCCAGCAGCTTAGGCCCGACAGGGGGCTTGAGCTACAATGAGCAGTTCTTC,CASSLGPTGGLSYNEQFF
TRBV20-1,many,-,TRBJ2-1,TGCAGTGCTGGAGAATATAGCTCCTACAATGAGCAGTTCTTC,CSAGEYSSYNEQFF
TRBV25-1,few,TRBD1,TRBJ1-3,TGTGCCAGCAGTGGTAACAGGGGCTCTGGAAACACCATATATTTT,CASSGNRGSGNTIYF
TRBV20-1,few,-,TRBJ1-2,TGCAGTGCTAGAGCGGGGGCTTACTATGGCTACACCTTC,CSARAGAYYGYTF
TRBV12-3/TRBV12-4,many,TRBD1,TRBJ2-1,TGTGCCAGCAGCCCGGACAGGTCCTCCTACAATGAGCAGTTCTTC,CASSPDRSSYNEQFF
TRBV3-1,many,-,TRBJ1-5,TGTGCCAGCAGCCAAGTTTTGGGGCGCAATCAGCCCCAGCATTTT,CASSQVLGRNQPQHF
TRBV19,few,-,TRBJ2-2,TGTGCCAGTAGTTCTAGCAGCGCGAACACCGGGGAGCTGTTTTTT,CASSSSSANTGELFF
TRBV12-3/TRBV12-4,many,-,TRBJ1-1,TGTGCCAGCCGGCGAGGTGGCACTGAAGCTTTCTTT,CASRRGGTEAFF
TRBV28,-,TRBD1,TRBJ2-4,TGTGCCAGCAGTTTTGAGGACAGGGACATTCAGTACTTC,CASSFEDRDIQYF
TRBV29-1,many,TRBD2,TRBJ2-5,TGCAGCGTTAAGGGACCGGGAGGGCTCCTGGAGACCCAGTACTTC,CSVKGPGGLLETQYF
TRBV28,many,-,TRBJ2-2,TGTGCCAGCACCTCCCTCGCGGGGAGTGACACCGGGGAGCTGTTTTTT,CASTSLAGSDTGELFF
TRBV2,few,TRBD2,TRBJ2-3,TGTGCCAGCAGTGAACTAGCGGGATTTTCAGATACGCAGTATTTT,CASSELAGFSDTQYF
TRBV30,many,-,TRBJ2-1,TGTGCCTGGCAGGGGTACAATGAGCAGTTCTTC,CAWQGYNEQFF
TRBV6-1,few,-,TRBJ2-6,TGTGCCAGCAGGAGAGGGAACTCTGGGGCCAACGTCCTGACTTTC,CASRRGNSGANVLTF
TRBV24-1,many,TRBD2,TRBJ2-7,TGTGCCACCAATCGACTAGCGGGGATAAGCTCCTACGAGCAGTACTTC,CATNRLAGISSYEQYF
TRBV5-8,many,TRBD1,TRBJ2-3,TGTGCCAGCAGCCAACAGGGGCCGGGTACGCAGTATTTT,CASSQQGPGTQYF
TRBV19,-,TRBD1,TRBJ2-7,TGTGCCAGTAGTAACAGGGACAGAACCTACGAGCAGTACTTC,CASSNRDRTYEQYF